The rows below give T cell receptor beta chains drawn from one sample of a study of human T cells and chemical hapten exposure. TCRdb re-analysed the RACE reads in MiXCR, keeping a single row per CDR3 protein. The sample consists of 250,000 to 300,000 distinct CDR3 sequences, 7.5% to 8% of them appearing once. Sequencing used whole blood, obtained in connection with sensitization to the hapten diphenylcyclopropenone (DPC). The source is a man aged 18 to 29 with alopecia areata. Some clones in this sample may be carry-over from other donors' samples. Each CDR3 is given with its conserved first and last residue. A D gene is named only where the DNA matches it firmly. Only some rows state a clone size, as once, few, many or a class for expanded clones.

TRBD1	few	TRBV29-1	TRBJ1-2	TGCAGCGTTCCGGGACAGTCTAACTATGGCTACACCTTC	CSVPGQSNYGYTF
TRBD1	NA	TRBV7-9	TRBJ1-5	TGTGCCAGCAGCTTAGGGGGACAGGCGTATAGCAATCAGCCCCAGCATTTT	CASSLGGQAYSNQPQHF
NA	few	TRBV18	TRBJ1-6	TGTGCCAGCTCACCCCAAGGGAAAGGGGTCCATAATTCACCCCTCCACTTT	CASSPQGKGVHNSPLHF
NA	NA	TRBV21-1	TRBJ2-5	TGTGCCAGGCCGGAAGAGACCCAGTACTTC	CARPEETQYF
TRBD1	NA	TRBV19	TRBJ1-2	TGTGCCAGTAAGGGGGGACAGCTTGTTAACTATGGCTACACCTTC	CASKGGQLVNYGYTF
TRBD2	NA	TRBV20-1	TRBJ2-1	TGCAGTGCTAGAGATCTAGGCGGGGGACTTTACAATGAGCAGTTCTTC	CSARDLGGGLYNEQFF
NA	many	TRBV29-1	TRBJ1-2	TGCAGCGTTGAAGAAATCCAGGCTGTTAACTATGGCTACACCTTC	CSVEEIQAVNYGYTF
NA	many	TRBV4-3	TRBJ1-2	TGCGCCAGCAGCCGAAGTAACAGGGTGAACTATGGCTACACCTTC	CASSRSNRVNYGYTF
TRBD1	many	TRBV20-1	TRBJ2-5	TGCAGTGCTAGAGAAGGGACAGCACAAGAGACCCAGTACTTC	CSAREGTAQETQYF
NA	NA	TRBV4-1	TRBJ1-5	TGCGCCAGCAGTCCAAATTACAGGGATGGCAATCAGCCCCAGCATTTT	CASSPNYRDGNQPQHF
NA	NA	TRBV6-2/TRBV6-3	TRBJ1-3	TGTGCCAGCACCGAGAGGTTTCACTCTGGAAACACCATATATTTT	CASTERFHSGNTIYF
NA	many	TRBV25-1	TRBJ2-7	TGTGCCAGCAGTGACAGGACCCTCTCCTACGAGCAGTACTTC	CASSDRTLSYEQYF
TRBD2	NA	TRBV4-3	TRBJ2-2	TGCGCCAGCAGCCCCCGCCGGGGGGTAAACACCGGGGAGCTGTTTTTT	CASSPRRGVNTGELFF
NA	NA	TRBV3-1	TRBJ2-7	TGTGCCAGCAGCCAAGAACTAGGCTACGAGCAGTACTTC	CASSQELGYEQYF
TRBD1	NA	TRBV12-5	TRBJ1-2	TGTGCTAGTGGCCCGATGACAGGGAACTATGGCTACACCTTC	CASGPMTGNYGYTF
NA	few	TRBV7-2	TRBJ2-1	TGTGCCAGCAGCCCCGCGGCCTACTCTCCCTACAATGAGCAGTTCTTC	CASSPAAYSPYNEQFF
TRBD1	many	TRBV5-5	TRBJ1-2	TGTGCCAGCAGCCGAGAATGGACAGGGGGCTATGGCTACACCTTC	CASSREWTGGYGYTF